These 30 T cell receptor beta chains came from one sample sequenced in a study of cytomegalovirus exposure and HLA in healthy donors. Both 60 Vbeta primers and 13 Jbeta primers went into the PCR. Profiling relied on immunoSEQ multiplex PCR, and the TCRdb table lists in-frame clones only, not all of them. The sample records 100,000 to 150,000 clones, about 9.1% being singletons. The sample taken for sequencing was PBMCs. Source of these receptors: a woman aged 40 to 50 in good health and CMV-seropositive.

The V gene is TRBV27, the J gene TRBJ1-2; D perhaps matches TRBD1 (5 bases). This CDR3 has 14 amino acids. Trimming removed 6 bases from V and 2 bases from J, with 13 bases in between. CDR1 is MNHEY, CDR2 SMNVEV, per germline (reference sequence). Here the CDR3 DNA reads TGTGCCAGCAGGAGACAGAGACCAAACTATGGCTACACCTTC. As protein: CASRRQRPNYGYTF.

This clone was detected a few times. The chain links TRBV19 to TRBJ1-5; 8 nucleotides agree with TRBD1. Germline-derived CDR1 and CDR2 are LNHDA and SQIVND (reference sequence). J lost 2 bases, V lost 1 base, and 16 bases had no gene match. The CDR3 totals 20 residues. The CDR3 region is CASSIALKGNRGKGNQPQHF. CDR3 DNA sequence: TGTGCCAGTAGTATAGCCCTCAAAGGGAACAGGGGGAAGGGCAATCAGCCCCAGCATTTT.

This clone was observed a handful of times. The J gene is TRBJ1-5, the V gene TRBV10-3, with D unresolved. Germline CDR1 and CDR2: ENHRY and SYGVKD. V dropped 2 bases and J dropped 4 bases, with 12 bases sitting between them. CDR3 size: 15 residues. The CDR3 is CAISERQDLNQPQHF. CDR3 bases: TGTGCCATCAGTGAGAGGCAGGATCTGAATCAGCCCCAGCATTTT.

This clone was counted a few times. This specimen includes other DNA sequences encoding the same CDR3. This rearrangement joins TRBV5-1 to TRBJ2-5, with a tentative D call TRBD1 (5 bases). Germline CDR1 reads SGHRS; CDR2 reads YFSETQ. This CDR3 region has 15 residues. V was clipped by 1 base and J by 7 bases, with 17 bases between them. The CDR3 DNA sequence: TGCGCCAGCAGCTTGATGCCCGATCAGGGTGGGACCCAGTACTTC. As protein: CASSLMPDQGGTQYF.

This clone turned up a few times. The chain links TRBV7-2 to TRBJ2-5; D might be TRBD1 (5 bases). CDR3 size: 12 residues. Per germline, CDR1 SGHTA and CDR2 FQGNSA. Trimming pared 5 bases from V and 5 bases from J, leaving 9 bases between. CDR3 nucleotides: TGTGCCAGCAGCCAAGCAGGGGAGACCCAGTACTTC. Its protein product is CASSQAGETQYF.

The chain is built from TRBV7-2 and TRBJ1-2, with D hard to call. The V end was cut by 0 bases, the J end by 0 bases, with 11 bases between. The V gene's germline CDR1 is SGHTA and CDR2 FQGNSA. The CDR3 consists of 16 residues. The CDR3 sequence: CASSLATTHANYGYTF. DNA for the CDR3: TGTGCCAGCAGCTTAGCGACGACACACGCTAACTATGGCTACACCTTC.

CDR3 sequence: CASSPAGWYPQHF. CDR3 nucleotides: TGTGCCAGCAGCCCGGCAGGATGGTATCCCCAGCATTTT. This chain joins TRBV7-8 and TRBJ1-5; no reliable D call. CDR1 and CDR2 (germline): SGHVS, FQNEAQ. The CDR3 extends over 13 amino acids. V was pared by 5 bases and J by 10 bases, with 15 bases between.

This clone has only a few counts. The CDR3 DNA follows: TGTGCCAGCAGCTTTCCGAAAACAGGGGTCGGCTACACCTTC. It is translated as CASSFPKTGVGYTF. The chain joins TRBV5-6 to TRBJ1-2, with 7 bases that match TRBD1. CDR3 length: 14 amino acids. V lost 2 bases and J lost 8; bases outside the gene matches: 9. The V gene's germline CDR1 is SGHDT and CDR2 YYEEEE.

The rearrangement joins TRBV18 to TRBJ2-7; 8 nucleotides match TRBD1. The CDR3 contains 15 residues. The germline CDR1 and CDR2 sequences are KGHSH and LQKENI. The J segment lost 6 bases and the V segment lost 6 bases, leaving 13 bases of the junction unmatched. This CDR3 reads CASSPQTGAGGEQYF. CDR3 DNA: TGTGCCAGCTCCCCCCAGACAGGGGCAGGGGGCGAGCAGTACTTC.

This clone was counted a few times. The genes are TRBV10-3 and TRBJ2-7, with 11 nucleotides matching TRBD1. V dropped 5 bases and J dropped 2; count of bases not matched to a gene: 14. The length of the CDR3 is 18 residues. The germline gives CDR1 ENHRY, CDR2 SYGVKD. CDR3 sequence: CAISRGTGGFLGAYEQYF. CDR3 nucleotide sequence: TGTGCCATCAGTAGGGGGACAGGGGGTTTTCTCGGGGCCTACGAGCAGTACTTC.

A few counts support this clone. The chain combines TRBV7-9 with TRBJ2-2; TRBD1 agrees at 9 bases. The CDR3 is 14 residues long. Germline-derived CDR1 and CDR2 are SEHNR and FQNEAQ (reference sequence). J was trimmed by 4 bases and V by 5 bases; bases with no gene match: 2. CDR3 sequence reads: CASSLGQGTGELFF. In nucleotides, the CDR3 is TGTGCCAGCAGCCTGGGACAGGGCACCGGGGAGCTGTTTTTT.

In this sample, this clone turned up a few times. This chain links TRBV6-1 with TRBJ1-1, with D hard to call. Trimming shortened V by 2 bases and J by 1 base, and 8 bases separated the two germline ends. Germline V CDR1 and CDR2: MNHNS, SASEGT. The CDR3 is 14 amino acids. The CDR3 DNA sequence: TGTGCCAGCAGTGAATTGAGCGGGAACACTGAAGCTTTCTTT. Translating it yields CASSELSGNTEAFF.

V usage is TRBV5-1 and J usage is TRBJ2-1; TRBD2 is a possible D gene (7 bases). This CDR3 has 14 residues. The germline V and J ends were trimmed by 1 base and 8 bases, with 13 bases remaining between them. Germline loops: CDR1 SGHRS, CDR2 YFSETQ. The CDR3 DNA reads as TGCGCCAGCAGCTTGCAGGGGAGGGTAGATGAGCAGTTCTTC. This translates into CASSLQGRVDEQFF.

A few counts support this clone. This chain connects TRBV2 to TRBJ2-1, with 10 bases matching TRBD2. J was trimmed by 9 bases and V by 6 bases; bases with no gene match: 11. The CDR3 is 15 amino acids. Germline V gene sequence: CDR1 SNHLY, CDR2 FYNNEI. This CDR3 reads CASRGESGGAVEQFF. Here the CDR3 DNA reads TGTGCCAGCAGGGGGGAAAGCGGGGGGGCCGTTGAGCAGTTCTTC.

This chain uses TRBV5-1 with TRBJ2-5, with unresolved D. This CDR3 comprises 13 residues. Germline loops: CDR1 SGHRS, CDR2 YFSETQ. With 0 bases removed from V and 5 bases from J, the gap between germline ends came to 8 bases. The CDR3 region has the DNA TGCGCCAGCAGCTTGGGGAGCAAGGAGACCCAGTACTTC. This sequence encodes CASSLGSKETQYF.

The table lists this clone with a few counts. CDR3 amino acids: CASSYRTGVNSPLHF. The CDR3 DNA is TGTGCCAGCAGTTACCGGACAGGGGTTAATTCACCCCTCCACTTT. The chain has TRBV6-5 and TRBJ1-6, with 9 bases lining up with TRBD1. The V and J ends lost 2 bases and 6 bases, in that order; junction bases with no gene match: 2. Germline V gene data show CDR1 as MNHEY and CDR2 as SVGAGI. The CDR3 runs 15 residues.

Of note for this clone: The junction departs from the called germline gene at one end, perhaps through a read error. The chain joins TRBV5-1 to TRBJ1-6, with D perhaps TRBD1 (5 bases). The CDR3 extends over 13 amino acids. Per the germline V gene, CDR1 is SGHRS and CDR2 is YFSETQ. CDR3 loop: CARSFSGLSPLHF. CDR3 DNA sequence: TGCGCCAGAAGCTTTTCGGGACTATCACCCCTCCACTTT.

This chain links TRBV19 with TRBJ1-6, with a possible D match to TRBD1 (6 bases). The ends were cut back, 5 bases at V and 0 bases at J, with 14 bases in the middle. The CDR3 totals 17 residues. The germline gives CDR1 LNHDA, CDR2 SQIVND (reference sequence). In DNA form, the CDR3 reads TGTGCCAGTAGTGCCCAACCGGACAGCTCCTATAATTCACCCCTCCACTTT. Translated, it gives CASSAQPDSSYNSPLHF.

This clone was picked up a small number of times. This is likely a read error, given that the CDR3 carries no conserved phenylalanine or tryptophan at its end. The V and J genes are TRBV29-1 and TRBJ1-1; D may be TRBD1 (5 bases). Per germline, CDR1 SQVTM and CDR2 ANQGSEA. The V and J ends lost 7 bases and 4 bases respectively, with 16 bases between them. The CDR3 covers 13 residues. The CDR3, as DNA: TGCAGCGCCCTGAAAGTTGACAGCACTGAAGCTTTCGTT. As protein: CSALKVDSTEAFV.

This clone has more than one count but fewer than ten. The chain links TRBV25-1 to TRBJ2-5; 8 nucleotides align to TRBD1. The germline CDR1 and CDR2 sequences are MGHDK and SYGVNS. The CDR3 has 15 residues. Trimming took 6 bases from V and 5 from J; bases not matched to a gene: 11. CDR3 DNA: TGTGCCAGCAGCCAGACAGGGGCCGCAGGGGAGACCCAGTACTTC. Protein: CASSQTGAAGETQYF.

The chain is built from TRBV5-6 and TRBJ2-1; a weak D match, TRBD2 (6 bases). Germline assignment: CDR1 SGHDT and CDR2 YYEEEE. This CDR3 region has 14 residues. Trimming took 3 bases from V and 6 from J, leaving 13 bases between them. DNA for the CDR3: TGTGCCAGCAGCTGGGACCTGGAGGGCAATGAGCAGTTCTTC. Encoded protein: CASSWDLEGNEQFF.

The chain recombines TRBV7-9 with TRBJ2-3; 9 positions agree with TRBD2. Germline trimming cut 6 bases from V and 0 bases from J; bases unmatched to any gene: 7. The CDR3 runs 16 residues. Germline V gene sequence: CDR1 SEHNR, CDR2 FQNEAQ (reference sequence). The CDR3 coding sequence is TGTGCCAGCAGAGGGCTAGCGGGGACCAGCACAGATACGCAGTATTTT. Protein sequence: CASRGLAGTSTDTQYF.

This clone was counted between two and nine times. This CDR3 is CASSYGQGATLYGYTF. The CDR3 nucleotides are TGTGCCAGCAGTTATGGACAGGGGGCGACCCTCTATGGCTACACCTTC. The rearrangement uses TRBV2 and TRBJ1-2, with 11 nucleotides matching TRBD1. The CDR3 contains 16 residues. Germline CDR1 is SNHLY and CDR2 is FYNNEI. V lost 5 bases to trimming and J lost 4 bases; unmatched junction nucleotides: 9. The full variable domain, completed using reference TRBV2 and TRBJ1-2, is EPEVTQTPSHQVTQMGQEVILRCVPISNHLYFYWYRQILGQKVEFLVSFYNNEISEKSEIFDDQFSVERPDGSNFTLKIRSTKLEDSAMYFCASSYGQGATLYGYTFGSGTRLTVV.

The table lists this clone with a few counts. J is TRBJ1-1 and V is TRBV5-1, with D unresolved. The CDR3 consists of 14 residues. Germline assignment: CDR1 SGHRS and CDR2 YFSETQ. V lost 2 bases to trimming and J lost 6 bases, with 14 bases between them. The CDR3 spells CASSFGGLDAEAFF. The CDR3 DNA sequence: TGCGCCAGCAGCTTTGGAGGGCTAGACGCTGAAGCTTTCTTT.

This clone has a handful of counts. This chain's CDR3 is CASSLVPGNTDTQYF. In DNA, the CDR3 is TGTGCCAGCAGCTTAGTCCCGGGGAACACAGATACGCAGTATTTT. The chain uses TRBV7-9 and TRBJ2-3, with TRBD2 as a possible D gene (5 bases). The CDR3 is made up of 15 amino acids. The V gene's germline CDR1 is SEHNR and CDR2 FQNEAQ (reference sequence). The V and J ends lost 1 base and 2 bases respectively, with 10 bases between them.

This clone occurred a few times. The CDR3 region is CASSDKRISTDTQYF. The CDR3 DNA sequence: TGTGCCAGCAGTGACAAGCGGATCAGCACAGATACGCAGTATTTT. The gene calls are TRBV25-1 and TRBJ2-3; TRBD2 might be the D (5 bases). Trimming stripped 3 bases from V and 0 bases from J, with 10 bases between. CDR1 and CDR2 from the germline V gene are MGHDK and SYGVNS. This CDR3 is 15 amino acids long.

The chain carries TRBV7-2 and TRBJ2-7; 9 bases are a match to TRBD2. Germline V lookup: CDR1 SGHTA, CDR2 FQGNSA. The CDR3 loop spans 16 amino acids. V shed 1 base, J shed 0 bases, and the junction held 4 bases outside the gene matches. CDR3 bases: TGTGCCAGCAGCTTAGTTAGCGGGGGCACCTCCTACGAGCAGTACTTC. Translated: CASSLVSGGTSYEQYF. Full variable domain (outside the CDR3, taken from reference TRBV7-2 and TRBJ2-7): GAGVSQSPSNKVTEKGKDVELRCDPISGHTALYWYRQSLGQGLEFLIYFQGNSAPDKSGLPSDRFSAERTGGSVSTLTIQRTQQEDSAVYLCASSLVSGGTSYEQYFGPGTRLTVT.

This clone was picked up a small number of times. The chain is built from TRBV7-9 and TRBJ2-1; 8 nucleotides align to TRBD1. The V gene end was trimmed by 6 bases and the J gene end by 0 bases; junction bases not matched to a gene: 7. Germline CDR1 SEHNR, CDR2 FQNEAQ (reference sequence). The CDR3 contains 16 residues. CDR3 region: CASRPRQGPSYNEQFF. The CDR3 coding sequence is TGTGCCAGCAGACCCCGACAGGGGCCCTCCTACAATGAGCAGTTCTTC. Drawing the rest from reference TRBV7-9 and TRBJ2-1, the complete variable domain is DTGVSQNPRHKITKRGQNVTFRCDPISEHNRLYWYRQTLGQGPEFLTYFQNEAQLEKSRLLSDRFSAERPKGSFSTLEIQRTEQGDSAMYLCASRPRQGPSYNEQFFGPGTRLTVL.

The chain combines TRBV5-1 with TRBJ2-3, with TRBD1 matching 8 bases. J gave up 5 bases and V 0 bases, and 8 bases lay outside the gene matches. The CDR3 length is 16 residues. In germline, CDR1 is SGHRS, CDR2 YFSETQ. The CDR3 sequence: CASSLVRTGKLDTQYF. In nucleotides, the CDR3 is TGCGCCAGCAGCTTGGTAAGGACAGGGAAGTTAGATACGCAGTATTTT.

The chain is built from TRBV10-3 and TRBJ2-3; TRBD1 might be the D (5 bases). V shed 8 bases and J shed 2 bases, with 11 bases lying between them. This CDR3 comprises 13 residues. CDR1 and CDR2 from the germline V gene are ENHRY and SYGVKD. For the CDR3, the DNA is TGTGCCATCGGTCCCAGGGACACAGATACGCAGTATTTT. Encoded protein: CAIGPRDTDTQYF.